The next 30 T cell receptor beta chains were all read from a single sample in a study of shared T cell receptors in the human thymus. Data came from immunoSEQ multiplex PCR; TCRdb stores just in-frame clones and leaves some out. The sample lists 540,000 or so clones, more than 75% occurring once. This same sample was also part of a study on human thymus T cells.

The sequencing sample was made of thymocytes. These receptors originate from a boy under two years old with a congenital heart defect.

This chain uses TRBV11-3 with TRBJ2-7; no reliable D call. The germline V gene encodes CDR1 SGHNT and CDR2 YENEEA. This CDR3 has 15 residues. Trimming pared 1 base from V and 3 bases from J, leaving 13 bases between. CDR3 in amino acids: CASSLASGPIYEQYF. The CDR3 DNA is TGTGCCAGCAGCTTAGCTTCAGGCCCAATCTACGAGCAGTACTTC.

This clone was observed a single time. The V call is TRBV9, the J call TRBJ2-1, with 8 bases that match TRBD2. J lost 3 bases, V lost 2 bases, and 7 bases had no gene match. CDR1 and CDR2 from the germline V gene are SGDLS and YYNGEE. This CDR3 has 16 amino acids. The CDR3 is CASSVYREGGYNEQFF. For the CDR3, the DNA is TGTGCCAGCAGCGTTTACCGGGAGGGTGGCTACAATGAGCAGTTCTTC.

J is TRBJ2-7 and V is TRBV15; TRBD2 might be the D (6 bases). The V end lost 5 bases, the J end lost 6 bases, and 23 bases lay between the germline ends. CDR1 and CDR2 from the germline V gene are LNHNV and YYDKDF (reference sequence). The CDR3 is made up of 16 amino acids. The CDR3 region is CATSLPGTPGVSEQYF. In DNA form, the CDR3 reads TGTGCCACCAGCCTCCCGGGGACTCCAGGAGTATCCGAGCAGTACTTC.

The CDR3 nucleotides are TGTGCCAGCAGTTTACAGGGTCCCTTCTACGAGCAGTACTTC. Amino acids: CASSLQGPFYEQYF. The V and J genes are TRBV28 and TRBJ2-7; D perhaps matches TRBD1 (5 bases). CDR3 size: 14 residues. V lost 2 bases and J 3 bases, leaving 11 bases between the germline ends. Germline loops: CDR1 MDHEN, CDR2 SYDVKM.

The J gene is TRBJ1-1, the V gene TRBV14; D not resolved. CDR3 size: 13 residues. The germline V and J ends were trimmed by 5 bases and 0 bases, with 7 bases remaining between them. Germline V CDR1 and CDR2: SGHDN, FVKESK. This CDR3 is CASSARMNTEAFF. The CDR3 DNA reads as TGTGCCAGCAGCGCCAGAATGAACACTGAAGCTTTCTTT. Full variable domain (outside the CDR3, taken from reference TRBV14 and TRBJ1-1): EAGVTQFPSHSVIEKGQTVTLRCDPISGHDNLYWYRRVMGKEIKFLLHFVKESKQDESGMPNNRFLAERTGGTYSTLKVQPAELEDSGVYFCASSARMNTEAFFGQGTRLTVV.

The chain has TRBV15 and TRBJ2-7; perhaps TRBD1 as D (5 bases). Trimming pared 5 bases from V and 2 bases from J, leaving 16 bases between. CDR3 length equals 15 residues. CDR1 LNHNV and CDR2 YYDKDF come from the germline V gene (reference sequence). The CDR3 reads CATSARAGKTYEQYF. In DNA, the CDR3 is TGTGCCACCAGCGCCAGAGCAGGGAAGACCTACGAGCAGTACTTC.

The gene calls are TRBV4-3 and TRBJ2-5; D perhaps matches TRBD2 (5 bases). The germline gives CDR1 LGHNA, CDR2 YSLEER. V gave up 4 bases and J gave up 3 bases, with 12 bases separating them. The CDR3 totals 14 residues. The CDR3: CASSPRGLEETQYF. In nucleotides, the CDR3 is TGCGCCAGCAGCCCCCGAGGACTGGAAGAGACCCAGTACTTC.

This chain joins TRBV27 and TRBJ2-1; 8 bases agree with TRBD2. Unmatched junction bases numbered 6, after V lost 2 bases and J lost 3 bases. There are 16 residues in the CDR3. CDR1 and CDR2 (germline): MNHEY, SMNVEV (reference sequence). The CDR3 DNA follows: TGTGCCAGCAGTTTACGGGGGGGACTAGTCTACAATGAGCAGTTCTTC. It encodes CASSLRGGLVYNEQFF.

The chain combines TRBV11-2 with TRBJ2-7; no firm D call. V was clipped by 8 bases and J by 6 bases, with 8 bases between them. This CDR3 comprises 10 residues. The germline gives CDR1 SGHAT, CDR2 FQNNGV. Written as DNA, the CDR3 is TGTGCCAGCTCTTCCCGCGAGCAGTACTTC. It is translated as CASSSREQYF.

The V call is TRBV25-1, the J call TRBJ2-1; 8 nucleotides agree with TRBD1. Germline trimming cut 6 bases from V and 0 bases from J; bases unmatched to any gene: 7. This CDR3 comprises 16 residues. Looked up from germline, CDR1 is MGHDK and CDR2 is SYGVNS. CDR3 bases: TGTGCCAGCAGCAGGACAGGGACCCTCTCCTACAATGAGCAGTTCTTC. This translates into CASSRTGTLSYNEQFF.

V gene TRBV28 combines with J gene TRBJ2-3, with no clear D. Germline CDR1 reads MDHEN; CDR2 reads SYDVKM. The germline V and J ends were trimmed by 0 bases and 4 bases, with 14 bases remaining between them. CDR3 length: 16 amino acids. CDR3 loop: CASSLWGSYHPDTQYF. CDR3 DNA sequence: TGTGCCAGCAGTTTATGGGGCAGCTATCATCCAGATACGCAGTATTTT.

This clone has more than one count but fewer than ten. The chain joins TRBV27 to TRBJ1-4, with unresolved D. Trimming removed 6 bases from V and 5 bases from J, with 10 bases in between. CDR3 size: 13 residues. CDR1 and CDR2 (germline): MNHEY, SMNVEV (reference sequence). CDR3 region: CASRGGGNEKLFF. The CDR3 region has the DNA TGTGCCAGCAGGGGAGGTGGGAATGAAAAACTGTTTTTT.

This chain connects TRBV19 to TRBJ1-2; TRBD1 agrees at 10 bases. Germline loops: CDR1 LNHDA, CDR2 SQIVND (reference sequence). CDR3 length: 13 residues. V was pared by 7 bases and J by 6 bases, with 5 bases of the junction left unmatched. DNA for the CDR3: TGTGCCAGTACCCGTGGACAGGGGGATGGCTACACCTTC. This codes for CASTRGQGDGYTF.

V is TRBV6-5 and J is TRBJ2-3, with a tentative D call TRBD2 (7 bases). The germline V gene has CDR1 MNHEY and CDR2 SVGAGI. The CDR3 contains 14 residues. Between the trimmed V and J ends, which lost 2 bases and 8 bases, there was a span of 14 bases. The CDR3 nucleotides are TGTGCCAGCAGTTACCTACAGGGAGGGGGTACGCAGTATTTT. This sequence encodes CASSYLQGGGTQYF.

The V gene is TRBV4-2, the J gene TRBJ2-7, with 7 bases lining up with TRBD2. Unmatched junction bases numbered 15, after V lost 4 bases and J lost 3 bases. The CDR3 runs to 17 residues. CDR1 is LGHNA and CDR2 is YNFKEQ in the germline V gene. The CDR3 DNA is TGTGCCAGCAGCCCCGATAGGTATGGGGGGGTGGACTACGAGCAGTACTTC. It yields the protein CASSPDRYGGVDYEQYF.

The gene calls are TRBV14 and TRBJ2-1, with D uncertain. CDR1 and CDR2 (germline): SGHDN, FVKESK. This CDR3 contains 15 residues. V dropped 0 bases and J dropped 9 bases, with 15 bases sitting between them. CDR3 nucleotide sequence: TGTGCCAGCAGCCAAGATCTCATTCTGCGTGGTGAGCAGTTCTTC. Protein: CASSQDLILRGEQFF.

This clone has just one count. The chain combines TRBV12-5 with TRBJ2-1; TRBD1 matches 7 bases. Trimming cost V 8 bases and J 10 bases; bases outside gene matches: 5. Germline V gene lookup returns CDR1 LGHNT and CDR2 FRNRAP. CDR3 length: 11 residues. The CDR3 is CASIGTVEQFF. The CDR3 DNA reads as TGTGCTAGTATCGGGACAGTCGAGCAGTTCTTC.

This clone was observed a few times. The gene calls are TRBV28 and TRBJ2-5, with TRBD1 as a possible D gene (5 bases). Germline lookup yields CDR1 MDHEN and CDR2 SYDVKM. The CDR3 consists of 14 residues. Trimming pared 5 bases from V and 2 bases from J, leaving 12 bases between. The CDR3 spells CASSTAGKQETQYF. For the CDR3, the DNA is TGTGCCAGCAGTACCGCAGGGAAGCAAGAGACCCAGTACTTC. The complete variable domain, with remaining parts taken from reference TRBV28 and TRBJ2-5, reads DVKVTQSSRYLVKRTGEKVFLECVQDMDHENMFWYRQDPGLGLRLIYFSYDVKMKEKGDIPEGYSVSREKKERFSLILESASTNQTSMYLCASSTAGKQETQYFGPGTRLLVL.

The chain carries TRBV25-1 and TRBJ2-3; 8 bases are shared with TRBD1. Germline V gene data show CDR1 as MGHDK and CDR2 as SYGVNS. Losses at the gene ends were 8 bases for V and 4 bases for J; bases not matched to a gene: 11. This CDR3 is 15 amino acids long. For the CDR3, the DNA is TGTGCCAGCCCCGCCCTAGGACAGGGCTCAGATACGCAGTATTTT. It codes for CASPALGQGSDTQYF.

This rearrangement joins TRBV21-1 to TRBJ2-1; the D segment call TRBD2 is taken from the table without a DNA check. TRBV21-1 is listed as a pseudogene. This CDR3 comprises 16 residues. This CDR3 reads CASSLFYLAGLNEQFF. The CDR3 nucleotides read TGTGCCAGCAGCCTATTTTACTTAGCGGGATTAAATGAGCAGTTCTTC.

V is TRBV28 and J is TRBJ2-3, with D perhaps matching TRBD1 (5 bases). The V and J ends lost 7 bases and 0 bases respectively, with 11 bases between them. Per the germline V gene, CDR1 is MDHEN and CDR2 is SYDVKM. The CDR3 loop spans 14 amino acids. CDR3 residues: CASKRGGSTDTQYF. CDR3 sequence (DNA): TGTGCCAGCAAAAGGGGTGGAAGCACAGATACGCAGTATTTT. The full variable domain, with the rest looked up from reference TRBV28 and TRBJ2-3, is DVKVTQSSRYLVKRTGEKVFLECVQDMDHENMFWYRQDPGLGLRLIYFSYDVKMKEKGDIPEGYSVSREKKERFSLILESASTNQTSMYLCASKRGGSTDTQYFGPGTRLTVL.

The CDR3, as DNA: TGTGCCAGCAGTTACACAGGGATCACCGGGGAGCTGTTTTTT. This translates into CASSYTGITGELFF. The chain has TRBV6-6 and TRBJ2-2; maybe TRBD1 (6 bases). From germline, CDR1 is MNHNY and CDR2 SVGAGI (reference sequence). The V end lost 2 bases, the J end lost 4 bases, and 8 bases lay between the germline ends. The CDR3 consists of 14 residues.

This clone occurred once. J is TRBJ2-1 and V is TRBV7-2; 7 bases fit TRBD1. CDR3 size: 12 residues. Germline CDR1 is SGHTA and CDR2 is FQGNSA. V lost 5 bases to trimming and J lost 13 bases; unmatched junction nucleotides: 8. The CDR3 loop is CASSTGQAAQFF. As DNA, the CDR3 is TGTGCCAGCAGCACAGGACAGGCTGCCCAGTTCTTC.

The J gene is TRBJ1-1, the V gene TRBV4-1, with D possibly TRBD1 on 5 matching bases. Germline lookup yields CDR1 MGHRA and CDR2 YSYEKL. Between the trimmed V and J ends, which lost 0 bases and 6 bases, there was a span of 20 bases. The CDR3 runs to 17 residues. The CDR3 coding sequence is TGCGCCAGCAGCCAAGAGGGGCCGGGTCCCGTATCGGCTGAAGCTTTCTTT. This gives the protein CASSQEGPGPVSAEAFF.

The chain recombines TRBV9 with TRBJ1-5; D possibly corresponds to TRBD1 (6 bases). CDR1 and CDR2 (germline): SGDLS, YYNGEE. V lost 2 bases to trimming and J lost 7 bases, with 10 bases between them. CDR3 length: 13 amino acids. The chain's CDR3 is CASSVTGGQPQHF. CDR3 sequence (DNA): TGTGCCAGCAGCGTGACAGGCGGGCAGCCCCAGCATTTT.

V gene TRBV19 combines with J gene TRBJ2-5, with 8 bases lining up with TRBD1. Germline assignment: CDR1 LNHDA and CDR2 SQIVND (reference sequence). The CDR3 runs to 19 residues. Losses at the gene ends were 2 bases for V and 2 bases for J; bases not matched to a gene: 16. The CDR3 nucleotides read TGTGCCAGTAGTATAAGAGGGACAGGAGAACGATCTGGACAAGAGACCCAGTACTTC. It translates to CASSIRGTGERSGQETQYF. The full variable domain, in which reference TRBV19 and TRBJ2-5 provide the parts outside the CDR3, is DGGITQSPKYLFRKEGQNVTLSCEQNLNHDAMYWYRQDPGQGLRLIYYSQIVNDFQKGDIAEGYSVSREKKESFPLTVTSAQKNPTAFYLCASSIRGTGERSGQETQYFGPGTRLLVL.

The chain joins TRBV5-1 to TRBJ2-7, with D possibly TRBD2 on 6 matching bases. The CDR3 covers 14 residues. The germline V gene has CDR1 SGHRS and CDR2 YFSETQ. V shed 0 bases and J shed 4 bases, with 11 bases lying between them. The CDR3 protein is CASSLDGREYEQYF. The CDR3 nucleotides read TGCGCCAGCAGCTTGGACGGGAGAGAATACGAGCAGTACTTC. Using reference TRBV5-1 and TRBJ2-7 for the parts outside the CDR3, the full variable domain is KAGVTQTPRYLIKTRGQQVTLSCSPISGHRSVSWYQQTPGQGLQFLFEYFSETQRNKGNFPGRFSGRQFSNSRSEMNVSTLELGDSALYLCASSLDGREYEQYFGPGTRLTVT.

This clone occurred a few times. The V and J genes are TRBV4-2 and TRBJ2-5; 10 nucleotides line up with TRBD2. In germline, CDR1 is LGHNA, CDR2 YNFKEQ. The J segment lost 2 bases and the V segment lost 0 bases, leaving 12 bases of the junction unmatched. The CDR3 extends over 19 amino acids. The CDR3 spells CASSQDEASGSVRQETQYF. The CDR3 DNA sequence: TGTGCCAGCAGCCAAGATGAGGCTAGCGGGAGTGTGCGGCAAGAGACCCAGTACTTC.

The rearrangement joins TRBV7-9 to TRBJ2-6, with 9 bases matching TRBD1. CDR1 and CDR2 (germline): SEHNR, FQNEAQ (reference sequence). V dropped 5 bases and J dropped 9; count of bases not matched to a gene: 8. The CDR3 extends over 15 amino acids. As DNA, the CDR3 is TGTGCCAGCAGCCACCGGGACAGGGTTGACAACGTCCTGACTTTC. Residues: CASSHRDRVDNVLTF.

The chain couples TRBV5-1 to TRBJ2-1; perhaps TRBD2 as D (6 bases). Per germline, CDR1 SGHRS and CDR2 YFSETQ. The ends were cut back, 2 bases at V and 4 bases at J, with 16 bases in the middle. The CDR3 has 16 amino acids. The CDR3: CASSFFRDSDYNEQFF. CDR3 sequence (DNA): TGCGCCAGCAGCTTCTTCCGGGACTCAGATTACAATGAGCAGTTCTTC.